This paragraph covers one T cell receptor (beta chain) sequence. Its matching antigen is unknown. Patients affected by ophthalmopathy presented a Clinical Activity Score of at least 3, a NOSPECS grade of at least 4, and disease duration below 3 months. Uncontrolled infection, other autoimmune disease, pregnancy or lactation disqualified patients from enrolment. Orbital computed tomography, thyroid ultrasound, serum thyroxine and TRAb, and clinical symptoms together informed the diagnoses. The entry originates in a study of T cells in Graves' hyperthyroidism and ophthalmopathy. Broader study findings: Most expanded thyroid clonotypes above 0.001 also appeared in blood.

Using RNA transcripts as the source, TCR beta CDR3 regions were amplified. Using the HTBI primer set, a first-round RT-PCR was run on the TCR CDR3. TCRdb reanalysed the multiplex PCR reads using MiXCR and keeps one entry per CDR3 protein. The sample has about 380,000 distinct CDR3 sequences, around 18% seen once. Germline V gene lookup returns CDR1 SGDLS and CDR2 YYNGEE. The germline V and J ends were trimmed by 2 bases and 3 bases, with 11 bases remaining between them. CDR3 length: 14 residues. The rearrangement joins TRBV9 to TRBJ1-1, with D perhaps TRBD1 (6 bases). The sequencing input was blood. The source is a man younger than 35 with Graves' ophthalmopathy. CDR3 sequence: CASSVGGFDTEAFF. CDR3 DNA sequence: TGTGCCAGCAGCGTGGGGGGCTTCGACACTGAAGCTTTCTTT.